This T cell receptor (beta chain) was sequenced during a study of beta chain features in type 1 diabetes. Expressed TCRB transcripts got sequenced, as all isolated RNA was reverse transcribed. Libraries were prepared by immunoSEQ multiplex PCR; TCRdb keeps only in-frame clonotypes and omits some of them. The sample lists 600,000 or so clones, around an eighth occurring once. A single heparinised blood sample, averaging about 120 mL, was obtained per donor. Findings and caveats of the study: Shorter TCRB CDR3s, moderately but significantly so, marked every one of the four CD4+ subsets in Type 1 diabetes patients. PCR might favor shorter templates, equally in patients and controls. Here, the possible influence of HLA type (on TCRB rearrangement) remained unresolved.

This clone showed up just a few times. What it recognizes is unknown. The origin of this receptor is a young man with type 1 diabetes. The specimen sequenced was naive CD4+ T cells from blood.

CDR3 DNA: TGTGCCTGGAGTCGGGTGGGCACAGATACGCAGTATTTT. This codes for CAWSRVGTDTQYF. The gene calls are TRBV30 and TRBJ2-3, with D uncertain. The germline V and J ends were trimmed by 2 bases and 1 base, with 7 bases remaining between them. Germline V gives CDR1 GTSNPN, CDR2 SVGIG (reference sequence). The CDR3 is 13 residues long.